This T cell receptor (beta chain) was documented in a study of T cells in Graves' hyperthyroidism and ophthalmopathy. Amplification of TCR beta CDR3 regions was performed using RNA transcripts as template. HTBI primers were employed in a first-round RT-PCR of the TCR CDR3. Each CDR3 protein gets one entry after TCRdb re-called the multiplex PCR reads with MiXCR. The data contain approximately 590,000 distinct CDR3 sequences, around a sixth of them singletons. The length of the CDR3 is 15 residues. The trim removed 3 bases at V and 3 bases at J, leaving 7 bases unmatched. CDR1 and CDR2 from the germline V gene are DFQATT and SNEGSKA (reference sequence). The hyperthyroidism was newly diagnosed and had lasted under 2 months; the patients were aged 18 to 65. An approximately 9.4 ml volume of fresh peripheral blood provided the PBMCs.

The rearrangement links TRBV20-1 to TRBJ2-3; 9 bases are a match to TRBD2. Sequencing input: blood. The TCR originated in a woman aged 25 to 45 with Graves' hyperthyroidism. The CDR3 sequence: CSARLAGRGTDTQYF. The CDR3 DNA reads TGCAGTGCTAGGCTAGCGGGAAGAGGGACAGATACGCAGTATTTT.